This T cell receptor beta chain was recorded in a study of Graves' ophthalmopathy and Graves' hyperthyroidism. TCR beta CDR3 amplification used RNA transcripts. RT-PCR with HTBI primers came first, then second-round multiplex PCR. From the multiplex PCR reads, TCRdb called clonotypes with MiXCR, one entry per CDR3 protein. The data contain 45,000 to 60,000 distinct CDR3 sequences, under 55% of them seen just once; the ten biggest clones take up over 4%. This clonotype was seen a single time. The CDR3 covers 13 residues. The germline CDR1 and CDR2 sequences are DFQATT and SNEGSKA (reference sequence). V was pared by 2 bases and J by 7 bases, with 14 bases between.

The TCR comes from an adult woman with Graves' ophthalmopathy. This chain joins TRBV20-1 and TRBJ1-1; perhaps TRBD1 as D (6 bases). The sequenced sample was peripheral blood. This CDR3 is CSARRGGLGEAFF. The CDR3 DNA reads as TGCAGTGCTAGAAGAGGGGGACTGGGTGAAGCTTTCTTT.